This passage covers 24 T cell receptor beta chains from one sample sequenced in a study of blood T cell repertoires in COVID-19. The assay was immunoSEQ multiplex PCR, and TCRdb's table has in-frame clones only and misses some. The data hold tens of thousands of clones, with about 81% observed a single time. Source material: peripheral blood. The source of these receptors is a man between 65 and 85 years old with active COVID-19.

The gene calls are TRBV7-8 and TRBJ1-3; TRBD1 matches 7 bases. CDR1 is SGHVS and CDR2 is FQNEAQ in the germline V gene. This CDR3 region has 15 residues. The trim removed 0 bases at V and 2 bases at J, leaving 1 base unmatched. The CDR3 DNA reads as TGTGCCAGCAGCTTAGCCAGGGGGACTGGAAACACCATATATTTT. Its protein product is CASSLARGTGNTIYF.

The V and J genes are TRBV6-5 and TRBJ2-7, with a weak D call TRBD2 (6 bases). The germline V and J ends were trimmed by 6 bases and 6 bases, with 12 bases remaining between them. Per the germline V gene, CDR1 is MNHEY and CDR2 is SVGAGI. This CDR3 region has 12 residues. The CDR3 is CASRSGGAEQYF. The CDR3 nucleotides read TGTGCCAGCAGGTCCGGAGGGGCCGAGCAGTACTTC.

V and J are TRBV29-1 and TRBJ2-7; D perhaps matches TRBD1 (5 bases). The germline V gene encodes CDR1 SQVTM and CDR2 ANQGSEA. The CDR3 runs to 13 residues. Trimming took off 1 base at V and 2 bases at J, with 9 bases between the two ends. In DNA form, the CDR3 reads TGCAGCGTTGAAGGGCAGGGAACCTACGAGCAGTACTTC. Its translation: CSVEGQGTYEQYF.

This clone came up a few times. This chain connects TRBV12-3 or TRBV12-4 to TRBJ1-1; D uncertain. The ends were cut back, 7 bases at V and 0 bases at J, with 9 bases in the middle. This CDR3 is built from 13 residues. The CDR3 region is CASMWALNTEAFF. The DNA of the CDR3 is TGTGCCAGCATGTGGGCATTGAACACTGAAGCTTTCTTT.

About this clone: The identical CDR3 is also encoded by other nucleotide sequences in the sample. This rearrangement joins TRBV9 to TRBJ2-5; 7 positions match TRBD2. Germline V gives CDR1 SGDLS, CDR2 YYNGEE. This CDR3 has 14 amino acids. The V and J ends lost 0 bases and 5 bases, in that order; junction bases with no gene match: 4. The DNA of the CDR3 is TGTGCCAGCAGCGTAGCGGGAGGTCCCGAGACCCAGTACTTC. Protein: CASSVAGGPETQYF.

This chain's CDR3 is CASSTGSTGGSNVLTF. The CDR3 nucleotides are TGTGCCAGCAGTACAGGATCCACAGGGGGCTCCAACGTCCTGACTTTC. The chain joins TRBV13 to TRBJ2-6; 9 bases agree with TRBD1. The CDR3 spans 16 residues. Trimming removed 6 bases from V and 8 bases from J; junction bases left unmatched: 11. Germline V gene data show CDR1 as PRHDT and CDR2 as FYEKMQ (reference sequence).

This chain uses TRBV12-3 or TRBV12-4 with TRBJ2-2; the D gene is possibly TRBD2 (6 bases). V dropped 6 bases and J dropped 4 bases, with 9 bases sitting between them. The CDR3 contains 13 residues. The CDR3 nucleotides are TGTGCCAGCAGGGTAGCGGCCACCGGGGAGCTGTTTTTT. This encodes CASRVAATGELFF.

The chain joins TRBV4-1 to TRBJ2-1; 11 bases line up with TRBD2. This CDR3 is built from 19 residues. Germline V gives CDR1 MGHRA, CDR2 YSYEKL. Losses at the gene ends were 2 bases for V and 7 bases for J; bases not matched to a gene: 16. CDR3 nucleotide sequence: TGCGCCAGCAGCCAATCGGGCACAAAGTCTAGCGGGAGGTGGAATGAGCAGTTCTTC. Translating gives CASSQSGTKSSGRWNEQFF.

J is TRBJ2-7 and V is TRBV28, with TRBD2 matching 11 bases. This CDR3 spans 17 amino acids. Germline lookup yields CDR1 MDHEN and CDR2 SYDVKM. V dropped 6 bases and J dropped 2; count of bases not matched to a gene: 12. The CDR3: CASRLLPGLAAPYEQYF. DNA for the CDR3: TGTGCCAGCAGGCTACTACCGGGACTAGCGGCCCCCTACGAGCAGTACTTC.

V is TRBV6-5 and J is TRBJ1-5; 9 bases line up with TRBD1. The V and J ends lost 8 bases and 3 bases, in that order; junction bases with no gene match: 5. The V gene's germline CDR1 is MNHEY and CDR2 SVGAGI. The CDR3 covers 14 residues. CDR3 protein: CASSGTGLNQPQHF. The DNA of the CDR3 is TGTGCCAGCTCGGGGACAGGGCTCAATCAGCCCCAGCATTTT.

V and J are TRBV19 and TRBJ2-1; D is undetermined. From germline, CDR1 is LNHDA and CDR2 SQIVND (reference sequence). The CDR3 contains 13 residues. V shed 3 bases and J shed 7 bases, with 10 bases lying between them. The CDR3, as DNA: TGTGCCAGTAGTATTGGGCTGAAAAATGAGCAGTTCTTC. Protein sequence: CASSIGLKNEQFF.

A single count supports this clone. The chain joins TRBV4-2 to TRBJ2-7; possibly TRBD2 for D (6 bases). Germline CDR1 is LGHNA and CDR2 is YNFKEQ. The V and J ends lost 0 bases and 0 bases respectively, with 18 bases between them. The CDR3 runs to 18 residues. DNA for the CDR3: TGTGCCAGCAGCCAAGATTCGGCAAGGCGGGGAACCTCCTACGAGCAGTACTTC. The encoded protein is CASSQDSARRGTSYEQYF.

CDR3 protein: CASSYSGLAGGEQFF. As DNA, the CDR3 is TGTGCCAGCAGTTACTCGGGACTAGCGGGCGGTGAGCAGTTCTTC. V is TRBV6-5 and J is TRBJ2-1; 12 nucleotides align to TRBD2. Germline V lookup: CDR1 MNHEY, CDR2 SVGAGI. Trimming cost V 0 bases and J 9 bases; bases outside gene matches: 3. There are 15 residues in the CDR3.

The CDR3 DNA reads TGTGCCAGCAGAATATTTCCGGGACTAGCGGCTTCTAGCACAGATACGCAGTATTTT. Protein product: CASRIFPGLAASSTDTQYF. The chain uses TRBV27 and TRBJ2-3; 11 nucleotides match TRBD2. Per germline, CDR1 MNHEY and CDR2 SMNVEV (reference sequence). CDR3 size: 19 residues. The J segment lost 0 bases and the V segment lost 6 bases, leaving 14 bases of the junction unmatched.

The chain recombines TRBV9 with TRBJ1-1; D possibly corresponds to TRBD1 (6 bases). The germline V gene has CDR1 SGDLS and CDR2 YYNGEE. The CDR3 extends over 14 amino acids. V was clipped by 0 bases and J by 9 bases, with 15 bases between them. The CDR3 sequence: CASSVDAQGSKAFF. The CDR3 DNA is TGTGCCAGCAGCGTAGACGCGCAGGGGAGCAAAGCTTTCTTT.

This chain uses TRBV5-4 with TRBJ2-5; 9 nucleotides agree with TRBD2. The CDR3 sequence is 14 residues long. V shed 4 bases, J shed 5 bases, and the junction held 6 bases outside the gene matches. Germline V lookup: CDR1 SGHNT, CDR2 YYREEE (reference sequence). CDR3 DNA: TGTGCCAGCAGCCCGCGGGAGGGGGGGGAGACCCAGTACTTC. It codes for CASSPREGGETQYF.

The chain employs TRBV19 and TRBJ2-2; D possibly corresponds to TRBD2 (6 bases). Trimming cost V 3 bases and J 2 bases, with 10 bases left between them. Germline V CDR1 and CDR2: LNHDA, SQIVND (reference sequence). CDR3 length equals 15 residues. The CDR3 bases are TGTGCCAGTAGTATGAGGGGAGGAAACACCGGGGAGCTGTTTTTT. It encodes CASSMRGGNTGELFF.

This rearrangement joins TRBV9 to TRBJ2-7; 13 nucleotides align to TRBD2. V was pared by 0 bases and J by 3 bases, with 3 bases of the junction left unmatched. In germline, CDR1 is SGDLS, CDR2 YYNGEE. The CDR3 totals 16 residues. CDR3 bases: TGTGCCAGCAGCGTAGGAGGGACTAGCGGGAACTACGAGCAGTACTTC. Translated: CASSVGGTSGNYEQYF.

This chain links TRBV5-1 with TRBJ1-1; D possibly corresponds to TRBD1 (5 bases). V was pared by 1 base and J by 12 bases, with 10 bases between. The CDR3 is 11 amino acids. CDR1 is SGHRS and CDR2 is YFSETQ in the germline V gene. CDR3 sequence (DNA): TGCGCCAGCAGCTTGCAGGGTGGGACTTTCTTT. Protein: CASSLQGGTFF.

The chain carries TRBV7-2 and TRBJ2-5, with TRBD2 matching 8 bases. The CDR3 is 15 amino acids. V lost 2 bases and J lost 5; bases outside the gene matches: 7. Germline V lookup: CDR1 SGHTA, CDR2 FQGNSA. Here the CDR3 DNA reads TGTGCCAGCAGCTTATCCAGCGGGAGTGGGGAGACCCAGTACTTC. It codes for CASSLSSGSGETQYF. Full variable domain (outside the CDR3, taken from reference TRBV7-2 and TRBJ2-5): GAGVSQSPSNKVTEKGKDVELRCDPISGHTALYWYRQSLGQGLEFLIYFQGNSAPDKSGLPSDRFSAERTGGSVSTLTIQRTQQEDSAVYLCASSLSSGSGETQYFGPGTRLLVL.

This chain connects TRBV4-3 to TRBJ1-1, with a possible D match to TRBD1 (6 bases). V shed 0 bases and J shed 0 bases, with 17 bases lying between them. Looked up from germline, CDR1 is LGHNA and CDR2 is YSLEER. This CDR3 has 18 amino acids. The CDR3 protein is CASSQDWGGRGMNTEAFF. The CDR3 DNA sequence: TGCGCCAGCAGCCAAGATTGGGGGGGAAGGGGGATGAACACTGAAGCTTTCTTT.

The CDR3 is CASSFTGTSRSAEQYF. The CDR3, as DNA: TGCGCCAGCAGCTTTACCGGGACTAGCCGGTCCGCCGAGCAGTACTTC. This chain connects TRBV5-1 to TRBJ2-7; 9 nucleotides align to TRBD2. The V and J ends lost 2 bases and 6 bases, in that order; junction bases with no gene match: 12. The CDR3 has 16 residues. Germline CDR1 and CDR2: SGHRS and YFSETQ.

This chain connects TRBV7-2 to TRBJ2-5, with TRBD2 matching 12 bases. The germline V gene has CDR1 SGHTA and CDR2 FQGNSA. Unmatched junction bases numbered 5, after V lost 4 bases and J lost 2 bases. The CDR3 runs 16 residues. The CDR3 loop reads CASSWAGTSGQETQYF. For the CDR3, the DNA is TGTGCCAGCAGCTGGGCCGGGACTAGCGGGCAAGAGACCCAGTACTTC.

This clone was seen ten or more times. The chain combines TRBV5-4 with TRBJ1-6; TRBD1 might be the D (6 bases). CDR1 SGHNT and CDR2 YYREEE come from the germline V gene (reference sequence). This CDR3 region has 14 residues. Trimming stripped 1 base from V and 5 bases from J, with 7 bases between. The CDR3 spells CASSLTGNNSPLHF. In DNA form, the CDR3 reads TGTGCCAGCAGCTTGACAGGGAATAATTCACCCCTCCACTTT. Combining the CDR3 with reference TRBV5-4 and TRBJ1-6 gives the whole variable domain ETGVTQSPTHLIKTRGQQVTLRCSSQSGHNTVSWYQQALGQGPQFIFQYYREEENGRGNFPPRFSGLQFPNYSSELNVNALELDDSALYLCASSLTGNNSPLHFGNGTRLTVT.